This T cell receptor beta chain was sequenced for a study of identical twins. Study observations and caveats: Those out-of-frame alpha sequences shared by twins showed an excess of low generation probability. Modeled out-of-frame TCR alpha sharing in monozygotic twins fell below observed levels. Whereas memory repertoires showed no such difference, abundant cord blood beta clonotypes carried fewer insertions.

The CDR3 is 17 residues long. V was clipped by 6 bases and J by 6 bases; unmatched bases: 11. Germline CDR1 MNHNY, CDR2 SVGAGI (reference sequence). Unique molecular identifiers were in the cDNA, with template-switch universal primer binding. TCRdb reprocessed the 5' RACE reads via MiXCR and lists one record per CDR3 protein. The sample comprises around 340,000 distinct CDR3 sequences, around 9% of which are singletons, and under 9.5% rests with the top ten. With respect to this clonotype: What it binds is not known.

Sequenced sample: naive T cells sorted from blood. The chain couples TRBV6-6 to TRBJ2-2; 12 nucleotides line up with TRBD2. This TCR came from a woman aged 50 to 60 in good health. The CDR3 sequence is CASRGTSGLEGSGELFF. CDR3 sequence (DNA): TGTGCCAGCAGGGGGACTAGCGGGCTGGAGGGGTCCGGGGAGCTGTTTTTT.